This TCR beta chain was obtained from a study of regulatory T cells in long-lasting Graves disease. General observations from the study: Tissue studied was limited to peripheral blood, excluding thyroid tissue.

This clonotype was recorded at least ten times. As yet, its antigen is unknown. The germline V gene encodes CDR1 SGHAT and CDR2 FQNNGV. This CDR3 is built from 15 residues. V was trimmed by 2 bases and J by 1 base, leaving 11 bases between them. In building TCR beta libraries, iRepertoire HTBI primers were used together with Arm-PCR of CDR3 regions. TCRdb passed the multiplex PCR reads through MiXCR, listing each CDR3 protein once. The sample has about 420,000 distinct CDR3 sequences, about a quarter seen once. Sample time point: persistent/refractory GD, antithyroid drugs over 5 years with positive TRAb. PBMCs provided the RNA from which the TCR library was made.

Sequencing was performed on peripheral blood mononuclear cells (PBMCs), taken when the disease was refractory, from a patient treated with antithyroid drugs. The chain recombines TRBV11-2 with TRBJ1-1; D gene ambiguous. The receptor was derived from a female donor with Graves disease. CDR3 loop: CASSLRRAGNTEAFF. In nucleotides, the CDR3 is TGTGCCAGCAGCTTAAGGAGGGCCGGGAACACTGAAGCTTTCTTT.